The TCR beta chain under discussion was sequenced for a study of blood T cell repertoires in COVID-19 (dated by TCRdb to between 2020 and 2021). Background on the whole study: The collaborator samples originated in the United States, Italy and Spain and spanned the acute and convalescent phases of COVID-19. The material from the prospective study consisted of cDNA or gDNA derived from T cells, B-cell-depleted T cells, or PBMCs. The dataset comprised deeply sampled blood TCRbeta repertoires from subjects exposed to, actively infected with, or recovered from COVID-19. A freely available public database, intended as a resource for researchers studying the immune response to SARS-CoV-2, is where the repertoires were released. Samples were obtained from the ongoing ImmuneRACE study (first 160 participants) and from over a thousand subjects provided by 6 global collaborators. A de-identified subject ID, COVID-19 status, age in years and sex were almost always included in the sample metadata. Where available, HLA class I and class II types were taken from metadata supplied by the sample provider and were not determined by assay-based typing.

What the work shows at the level of the full study, not this receptor alone: Clinical and demographic metadata were provided uncurated, with the amount varying by source and participant.

The immunoSEQ Assay, a bias-controlled multiplex PCR, was used to amplify TCRbeta CDR3 regions from genomic DNA. On the study's bioinformatics: The number of nucleated cells in each sample was estimated from the amplification of reference gene primers within the assay. To quantify the absolute abundance of each unique TCRbeta CDR3 rearrangement, sequence reads were collapsed and filtered. For each sample, productive Simpson clonality was calculated as the square root of Simpson's diversity index over productive rearrangements. This immuneACCESS table, as held by TCRdb, lists in-frame sequences with V and J called but not all clones. Of the missing ones, under half trace to an unresolved V gene in checked studies; the others have no known cause. That table is the source of V, J and clone size, and D and trimming were worked out from the DNA. For this sample the table gives 150,000 to 200,000 clones, of which about 80% were detected only once. 4% to 6.5% of the sample is in the top ten clones.

Including cysteine and phenylalanine, the CDR3 has 12 amino acids. Only the CDR3 DNA stays, 36 bases, in frame from base 1. The germline V gene gives CDR1 as KGHSH and CDR2 as LQKENI. V loses 2 bases of germline sequence and J loses 3 bases, and the interval between the two ends is 4 bases. Of note for this clone: It has no known antigen specificity. Base-call qualities are not available, and no considerably larger clone is one nucleotide away.

Enrolling through a virtual design, the prospective study's participants ranged in age from roughly 18 to 90 years and lived across 24 United States geographic areas. In the prospective study, participants were assigned to cohorts based on the clinical history participants reported in a screening survey and a study questionnaire. In the prospective study, whole blood, serum and a nasopharyngeal or oropharyngeal swab were collected from each participant by mobile phlebotomists. Participants in the prospective study had the option to provide additional blood draws and questionnaires over an approximately 2-month period. Before DNA extraction, blood samples from the prospective study were shipped at room temperature or frozen.

This sequence originates from a woman aged 60 to 75 with acute COVID-19. This sequence uses TRBV18 and TRBJ2-5; the D gene cannot be resolved reliably. The sequenced material came from PBMCs or T cells enriched from blood (not recorded which). CDR3 loop: CASSPVKETQYF. The DNA reads as follows: TGTGCCAGCTCACCAGTCAAAGAGACCCAGTACTTC.